Described below is a single T cell receptor beta chain sequence and its context. TCRdb independently ran MiXCR on the RT-PCR reads; one entry per CDR3 protein. Counted here are fewer than 800,000 distinct CDR3 sequences, approximately 14% occurring once; the ten biggest clones make up approximately 10%. The source of the sample is a study of response to subunit inactivated influenza vaccine. The CDR3 is 16 residues long. Germline assignment: CDR1 SEHNR and CDR2 FQNEAQ (reference sequence). The V end was cut by 4 bases, the J end by 3 bases, with 16 bases between. This receptor was taken from a man aged 50 to 59 who received an inactivated influenza vaccine. The sample in question was PBMCs from blood, obtained about 12 days after vaccination. The chain joins TRBV7-9 to TRBJ2-1; a weak D match, TRBD1 (5 bases). The CDR3 region is CASSSSEGALYNEQFF. The CDR3, as DNA: TGTGCCAGCAGCTCCTCCGAAGGGGCCCTCTACAATGAGCAGTTCTTC.